The 26 T cell receptor beta chains given below trace back to one sample, sequenced in a study of long-term antiretroviral therapy in people with HIV. Version v3.0 of the immunoSEQ assay was performed at survey level. Measured with immunoSEQ multiplex PCR; TCRdb has only the in-frame clones, and not every one. The sample shows 20,000 to 25,000 clones, approximately 93% of them seen only once. Material: unsorted PBMCs, obtained 7.6 years after starting antiretroviral therapy. The source is a woman between 35 and 50 years old with HIV.

As to this clone: Other DNA variants within this sample encode the same CDR3. V and J are TRBV5-5 and TRBJ2-3; a possible D gene is TRBD2 (5 bases). Germline V gene data show CDR1 as SGHKS and CDR2 as YYEKEE (reference sequence). Trimming left V 5 bases short and J 0 bases short, with 7 bases between. This CDR3 spans 13 amino acids. The DNA for the CDR3 is TGTGCCAGCAGTGAGGGAAGCACAGATACGCAGTATTTT. Amino acids: CASSEGSTDTQYF.

The V and J genes are TRBV15 and TRBJ1-5; no clear D gene. The CDR3 contains 15 residues. The germline V and J ends were trimmed by 3 bases and 2 bases, with 11 bases remaining between them. CDR1 and CDR2 (germline): LNHNV, YYDKDF (reference sequence). CDR3 bases: TGTGCCACCAGCAGCGACTCTGACGGCAATCAGCCCCAGCATTTT. Its protein product is CATSSDSDGNQPQHF.

This clone has just one count. The V and J genes are TRBV5-1 and TRBJ2-3; D is ambiguous. With 4 bases removed from V and 0 bases from J, the gap between germline ends came to 6 bases. CDR1 and CDR2 from the germline V gene are SGHRS and YFSETQ. The CDR3 length is 13 residues. CDR3 in DNA: TGCGCCAGCAGCACAACTAGCACAGATACGCAGTATTTT. Translating gives CASSTTSTDTQYF.

The gene calls are TRBV6-5 and TRBJ1-1; the D gene is possibly TRBD1 (5 bases). The CDR3 runs to 13 residues. The V end lost 8 bases, the J end lost 2 bases, and 12 bases lay between the germline ends. Per germline, CDR1 MNHEY and CDR2 SVGAGI. CDR3 sequence reads: CASGAKGNTEAFF. The CDR3 DNA sequence: TGTGCCAGCGGGGCCAAGGGTAACACTGAAGCTTTCTTT.

This chain uses TRBV18 with TRBJ2-5, with 8 bases aligning to TRBD1. The CDR3 runs to 14 residues. CDR1 and CDR2 (germline): KGHSH, LQKENI. V trimming: 1 base; J trimming: 4 bases; junction bases outside the gene matches: 2. The CDR3 is CASSPRQGRETQYF. The CDR3 DNA reads as TGTGCCAGCTCACCACGACAGGGGCGAGAGACCCAGTACTTC.

The chain is built from TRBV6-1 and TRBJ1-2; 7 bases fit TRBD1. V was pared by 6 bases and J by 8 bases, with 12 bases of the junction left unmatched. Germline CDR1 and CDR2: MNHNS and SASEGT. The CDR3 is 14 amino acids. The CDR3 coding sequence is TGTGCCAGCAGCCGACAGGGATGGGAGTGGGGCTACACCTTC. Residues: CASSRQGWEWGYTF.

The chain employs TRBV27 and TRBJ2-1; D unclear. This CDR3 region has 15 residues. Trimming stripped 5 bases from V and 0 bases from J, with 11 bases between. CDR1 and CDR2 (germline): MNHEY, SMNVEV (reference sequence). CDR3 DNA: TGTGCCAGCAGTCCATTGATTAGCTCCTACAATGAGCAGTTCTTC. Translated, it gives CASSPLISSYNEQFF.

The CDR3 DNA sequence: TGTGCCAGCAGCTCTTCGGGGCCCAGGGGTTATGGCTACACCTTC. This codes for CASSSSGPRGYGYTF. The chain links TRBV7-2 to TRBJ1-2; D may be TRBD1 (6 bases). The CDR3 consists of 15 residues. Trimming left V 4 bases short and J 5 bases short, with 17 bases between. The V gene's germline CDR1 is SGHTA and CDR2 FQGNSA.

There are a few counts of this clone. The chain is built from TRBV6-6 and TRBJ2-3; no firm D call. This CDR3 spans 11 amino acids. The V gene's germline CDR1 is MNHNY and CDR2 SVGAGI (reference sequence). The ends were cut back, 4 bases at V and 3 bases at J, with 2 bases in the middle. The CDR3 coding sequence is TGTGCCAGCAGTTCTACAGATACGCAGTATTTT. Encoded protein: CASSSTDTQYF.

V usage is TRBV10-3 and J usage is TRBJ1-5, with D unclear. Germline CDR1 ENHRY, CDR2 SYGVKD. This CDR3 contains 13 residues. Trimming removed 10 bases from V and 1 base from J, with 11 bases in between. The CDR3 region has the DNA TGTGCCAATCTGGGAAGGAGCAATCAGCCCCAGCATTTT. Encoded protein: CANLGRSNQPQHF.

This clone was observed a single time. V and J are TRBV27 and TRBJ1-4; 8 bases align to TRBD1. V gave up 3 bases and J gave up 7 bases; unmatched junction bases: 10. Germline CDR1 and CDR2: MNHEY and SMNVEV (reference sequence). The CDR3 sequence is 16 residues long. The CDR3 nucleotides are TGTGCCAGCAGTTTCCTGGGGGCAGGGGGCCTTGAAAAACTGTTTTTT. This encodes CASSFLGAGGLEKLFF.

The V call is TRBV7-2, the J call TRBJ1-1; D perhaps matches TRBD1 (5 bases). Deletions cut 1 base from V and 4 bases from J, with 13 bases between. The CDR3 length is 15 residues. In germline, CDR1 is SGHTA, CDR2 FQGNSA. The CDR3 DNA reads TGTGCCAGCAGCTTAGGGGTGGGGCTGCCCACTGAAGCTTTCTTT. Encoded protein: CASSLGVGLPTEAFF.

The rearrangement uses TRBV4-2 and TRBJ2-3; D possibly uses TRBD1 or TRBD2 (5 bases each). Germline V CDR1 and CDR2: LGHNA, YNFKEQ. The CDR3 is 17 amino acids. Trimming took 5 bases from V and 4 from J, leaving 22 bases between them. CDR3 coding DNA: TGTGCCAGCAGCGGCTCCGGGACCCCAGAAGGCCCAGATACGCAGTATTTT. It translates to CASSGSGTPEGPDTQYF.

V usage is TRBV7-8 and J usage is TRBJ1-4; D is ambiguous. V was cut by 1 base and J by 6 bases, with 12 bases left in between. Per the germline V gene, CDR1 is SGHVS and CDR2 is FQNEAQ. This CDR3 contains 15 residues. Here the CDR3 DNA reads TGTGCCAGCAGCTTAGAATCCTACCGGGATGAAAAACTGTTTTTT. Encoded protein: CASSLESYRDEKLFF.

The chain carries TRBV11-2 and TRBJ1-2; 7 nucleotides match TRBD1. The CDR3 contains 14 residues. Germline V gene lookup returns CDR1 SGHAT and CDR2 FQNNGV. Trimming took 8 bases from V and 6 from J; bases not matched to a gene: 12. In nucleotides, the CDR3 is TGTGCCAGCGATGGAATCGGGACAGCCCATGGCTACACCTTC. Translation gives CASDGIGTAHGYTF.

The rearrangement joins TRBV5-5 to TRBJ2-5; no firm D call. Germline assignment: CDR1 SGHKS and CDR2 YYEKEE (reference sequence). Trimming pared 2 bases from V and 7 bases from J, leaving 9 bases between. This CDR3 is 12 amino acids long. The CDR3 region is CASSFLRGTQYF. CDR3 DNA: TGTGCCAGCAGCTTTCTCCGAGGGACCCAGTACTTC.

The chain carries TRBV19 and TRBJ1-6, with a weak D call TRBD1 (6 bases). Germline V lookup: CDR1 LNHDA, CDR2 SQIVND (reference sequence). The CDR3 extends over 13 amino acids. V dropped 5 bases and J dropped 5 bases, with 7 bases sitting between them. The CDR3 spells CASSWDNNSPLHF. The CDR3 nucleotides read TGTGCCAGTAGTTGGGACAATAATTCACCCCTCCACTTT.

The genes are TRBV7-2 and TRBJ2-3; possibly TRBD2 for D (6 bases). Trimming removed 3 bases at V and 1 base at J, with 11 bases between. The germline CDR1 and CDR2 sequences are SGHTA and FQGNSA. This CDR3 is 15 amino acids long. The CDR3 DNA sequence: TGTGCCAGCAGCTTTAGGTGGGGGGGCACAGATACGCAGTATTTT. Protein: CASSFRWGGTDTQYF. Complete variable domain (other parts from reference TRBV7-2 and TRBJ2-3): GAGVSQSPSNKVTEKGKDVELRCDPISGHTALYWYRQSLGQGLEFLIYFQGNSAPDKSGLPSDRFSAERTGGSVSTLTIQRTQQEDSAVYLCASSFRWGGTDTQYFGPGTRLTVL.

V is TRBV27 and J is TRBJ1-2; no clear D gene. CDR1 and CDR2 from the germline V gene are MNHEY and SMNVEV (reference sequence). The CDR3 is made up of 14 amino acids. The V and J ends lost 0 bases and 0 bases respectively, with 5 bases between them. Here the CDR3 reads CASSLSGSNYGYTF. CDR3 nucleotide sequence: TGTGCCAGCAGTTTATCGGGTTCTAACTATGGCTACACCTTC.

The rearrangement links TRBV5-8 to TRBJ2-3; either TRBD1 or TRBD2 may supply D (5 bases each). Between the trimmed V and J ends, which lost 1 base and 0 bases, there was a span of 9 bases. This CDR3 is 15 amino acids long. CDR1 SGHTS and CDR2 YDEGEE come from the germline V gene. CDR3 region: CASSLPGRSTDTQYF. The CDR3 coding sequence is TGTGCCAGCAGCTTGCCGGGACGTAGCACAGATACGCAGTATTTT.

The rearrangement links TRBV5-6 to TRBJ1-1; TRBD1 aligns across 11 bases. Germline V gives CDR1 SGHDT, CDR2 YYEEEE. This CDR3 region has 14 residues. With 3 bases clipped from V and 3 bases from J, the junction kept 1 base outside the gene matches. The CDR3 region is CASSSGQGDTEAFF. CDR3 DNA sequence: TGTGCCAGCAGCTCGGGACAGGGGGACACTGAAGCTTTCTTT.

The sample holds one count of this clone. This sequence joins TRBV19 and TRBJ1-1; D gene uncertain. The germline V gene encodes CDR1 LNHDA and CDR2 SQIVND (reference sequence). The CDR3 covers 14 residues. Trimming shortened V by 4 bases and J by 1 base, and 10 bases separated the two germline ends. Here the CDR3 DNA reads TGTGCCAGTAGTACGGCAGGCCAGAACACTGAAGCTTTCTTT. Amino acids: CASSTAGQNTEAFF.

This chain joins TRBV19 and TRBJ1-1, with 9 positions matching TRBD1. Germline assignment: CDR1 LNHDA and CDR2 SQIVND (reference sequence). This CDR3 spans 14 amino acids. The trim removed 7 bases at V and 1 base at J, leaving 4 bases unmatched. In DNA, the CDR3 is TGTGCCAGTATGGGACAGGGAGGGAACACTGAAGCTTTCTTT. Its translation: CASMGQGGNTEAFF. The full variable domain, its missing parts supplied by reference TRBV19 and TRBJ1-1, is DGGITQSPKYLFRKEGQNVTLSCEQNLNHDAMYWYRQDPGQGLRLIYYSQIVNDFQKGDIAEGYSVSREKKESFPLTVTSAQKNPTAFYLCASMGQGGNTEAFFGQGTRLTVV.

This chain joins TRBV9 and TRBJ2-3, with D unresolved. Trimming shortened V by 0 bases and J by 1 base, and 6 bases separated the two germline ends. Germline V CDR1 and CDR2: SGDLS, YYNGEE. CDR3 size: 14 residues. The CDR3 DNA reads TGTGCCAGCAGCGTAGCTGAGGGCACAGATACGCAGTATTTT. Amino acids: CASSVAEGTDTQYF.

The chain is built from TRBV2 and TRBJ1-2; 7 bases match TRBD1. Germline loops: CDR1 SNHLY, CDR2 FYNNEI. V trimming: 2 bases; J trimming: 4 bases; junction bases outside the gene matches: 7. The CDR3 has 15 residues. CDR3 coding DNA: TGTGCCAGCAGTGAAAGGACAGGCGGTGGCTATGGCTACACCTTC. Its protein is CASSERTGGGYGYTF.

This chain connects TRBV7-8 to TRBJ2-1; D gene unclear. The CDR3 length is 14 residues. Between the trimmed V and J ends, which lost 2 bases and 0 bases, there was a span of 5 bases. Germline V gene data show CDR1 as SGHVS and CDR2 as FQNEAQ. CDR3 nucleotide sequence: TGTGCCAGCAGCTTATGGGACTCCTACAATGAGCAGTTCTTC. Translating gives CASSLWDSYNEQFF. Filled out from reference TRBV7-8 and TRBJ2-1, the complete variable domain reads GAGVSQSPRYKVAKRGQDVALRCDPISGHVSLFWYQQALGQGPEFLTYFQNEAQLDKSGLPSDRFFAERPEGSVSTLKIQRTQQEDSAVYLCASSLWDSYNEQFFGPGTRLTVL.